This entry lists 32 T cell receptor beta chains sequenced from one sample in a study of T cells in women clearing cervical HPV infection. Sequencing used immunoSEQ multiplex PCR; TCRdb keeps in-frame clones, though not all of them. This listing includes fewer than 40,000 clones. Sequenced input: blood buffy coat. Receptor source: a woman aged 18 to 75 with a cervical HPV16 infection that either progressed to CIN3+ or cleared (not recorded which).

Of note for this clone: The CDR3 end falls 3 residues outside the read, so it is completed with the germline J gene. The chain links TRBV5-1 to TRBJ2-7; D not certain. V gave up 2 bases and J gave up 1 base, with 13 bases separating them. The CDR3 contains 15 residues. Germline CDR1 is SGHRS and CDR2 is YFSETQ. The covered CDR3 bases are TGCGCCAGCAGCTTAGGGCAACGGCATTCCTACGAG. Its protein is CASSLGQRHSYE. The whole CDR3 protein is CASSLGQRHSYEQYF. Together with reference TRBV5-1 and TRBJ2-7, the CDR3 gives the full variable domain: KAGVTQTPRYLIKTRGQQVTLSCSPISGHRSVSWYQQTPGQGLQFLFEYFSETQRNKGNFPGRFSGRQFSNSRSEMNVSTLELGDSALYLCASSLGQRHSYEQYFGPGTRLTVT.

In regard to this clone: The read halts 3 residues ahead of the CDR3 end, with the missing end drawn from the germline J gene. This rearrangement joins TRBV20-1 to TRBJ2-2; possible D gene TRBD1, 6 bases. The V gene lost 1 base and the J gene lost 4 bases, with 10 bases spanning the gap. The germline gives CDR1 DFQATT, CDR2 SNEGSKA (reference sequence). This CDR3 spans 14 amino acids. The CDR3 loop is CSARVDRTTGELFF. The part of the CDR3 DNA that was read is TGCAGTGCTAGAGTCGACAGGACCACCGGGGAG.

The CDR3 DNA, read in part, is TGCAGTGCTGAACCCTCGACAGGGCGGGCCACTGAA. Translating it yields CSAEPSTGRATE. The entire CDR3 reads CSAEPSTGRATEAFF. This rearrangement joins TRBV20-1 to TRBJ1-1; 7 positions agree with TRBD1. The read gets to within 3 residues of the CDR3 end, and the germline J gene fills in the rest. This CDR3 contains 15 residues. Germline trimming cut 5 bases from V and 4 bases from J; bases unmatched to any gene: 13. Germline loops: CDR1 DFQATT, CDR2 SNEGSKA (reference sequence).

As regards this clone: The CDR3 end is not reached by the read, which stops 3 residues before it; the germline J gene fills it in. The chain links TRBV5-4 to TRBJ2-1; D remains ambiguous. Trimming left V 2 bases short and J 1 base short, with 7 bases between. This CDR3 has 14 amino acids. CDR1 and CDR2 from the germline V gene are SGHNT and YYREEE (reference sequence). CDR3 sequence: CASSLAGSYNEQFF. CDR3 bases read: TGTGCCAGCAGCTTAGCAGGTTCCTACAATGAG.

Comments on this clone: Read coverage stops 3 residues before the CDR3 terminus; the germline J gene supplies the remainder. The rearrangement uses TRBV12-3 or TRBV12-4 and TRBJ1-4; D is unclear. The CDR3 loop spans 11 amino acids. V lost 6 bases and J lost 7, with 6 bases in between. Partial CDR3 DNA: TGTGCCAGCAGCTGGGCTGAAAAA. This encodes CASSWAEK. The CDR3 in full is CASSWAEKLFF.

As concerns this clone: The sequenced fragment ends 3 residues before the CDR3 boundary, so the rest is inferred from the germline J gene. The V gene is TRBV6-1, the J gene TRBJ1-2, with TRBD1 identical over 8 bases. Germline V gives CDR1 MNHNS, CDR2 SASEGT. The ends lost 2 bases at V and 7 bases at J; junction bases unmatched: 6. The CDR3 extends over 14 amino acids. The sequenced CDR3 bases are TGTGCCAGCAGTGAAAGGAGGACAGGGTCTGGC. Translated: CASSERRTGSG. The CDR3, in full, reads CASSERRTGSGYTF.

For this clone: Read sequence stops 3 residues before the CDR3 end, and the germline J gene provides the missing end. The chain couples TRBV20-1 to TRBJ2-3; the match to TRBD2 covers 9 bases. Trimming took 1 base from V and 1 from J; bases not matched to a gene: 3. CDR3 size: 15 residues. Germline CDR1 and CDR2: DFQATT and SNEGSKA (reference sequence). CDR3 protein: CSARASSGGTDTQYF. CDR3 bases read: TGCAGTGCTAGAGCGTCTAGCGGGGGCACAGATACG.

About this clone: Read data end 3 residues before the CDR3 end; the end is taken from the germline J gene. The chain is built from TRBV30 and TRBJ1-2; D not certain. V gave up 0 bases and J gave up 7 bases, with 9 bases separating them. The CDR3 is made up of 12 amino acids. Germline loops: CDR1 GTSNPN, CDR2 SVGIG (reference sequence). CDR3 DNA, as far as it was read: TGTGCCTGGAGTGTGGCGGTCGGTGGC. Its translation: CAWSVAVGG. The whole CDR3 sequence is CAWSVAVGGYTF.

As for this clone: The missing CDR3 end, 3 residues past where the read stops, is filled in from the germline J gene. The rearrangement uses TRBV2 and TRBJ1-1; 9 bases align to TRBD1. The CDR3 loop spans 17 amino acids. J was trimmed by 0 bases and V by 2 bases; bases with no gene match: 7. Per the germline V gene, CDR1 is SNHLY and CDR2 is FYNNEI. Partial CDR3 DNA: TGTGCCAGCAGTGAACCCGACAGGGGGGACATGAACACTGAA. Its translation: CASSEPDRGDMNTE. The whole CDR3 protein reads CASSEPDRGDMNTEAFF.

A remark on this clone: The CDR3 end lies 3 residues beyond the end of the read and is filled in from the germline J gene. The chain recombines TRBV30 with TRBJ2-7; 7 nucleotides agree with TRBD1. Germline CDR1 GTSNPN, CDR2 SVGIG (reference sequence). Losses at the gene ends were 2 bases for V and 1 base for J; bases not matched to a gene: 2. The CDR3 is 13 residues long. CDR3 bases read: TGTGCCTGGAGTACAGGGGATTCCTACGAG. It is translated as CAWSTGDSYE. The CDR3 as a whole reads CAWSTGDSYEQYF.

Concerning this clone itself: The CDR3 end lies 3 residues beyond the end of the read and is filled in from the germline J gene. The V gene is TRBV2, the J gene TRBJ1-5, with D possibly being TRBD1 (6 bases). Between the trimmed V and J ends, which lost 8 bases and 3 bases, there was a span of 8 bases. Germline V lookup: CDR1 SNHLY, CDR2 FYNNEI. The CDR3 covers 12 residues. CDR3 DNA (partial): TGTGCCAGCGGACAGTACAATCAGCCC. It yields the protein CASGQYNQP. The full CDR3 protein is CASGQYNQPQHF.

CDR3 residues: CAVRDRGGYEQYF. Incomplete CDR3 DNA: TGTGCCGTCCGGGACAGGGGGGGCTACGAG. V and J are TRBV19 and TRBJ2-7; 11 bases align to TRBD1. The observed sequence ends 3 residues before the CDR3 terminus, with the missing tail filled in from the germline J gene. Germline trimming cut 11 bases from V and 3 bases from J; bases unmatched to any gene: 6. CDR3 length: 13 amino acids. Germline assignment: CDR1 LNHDA and CDR2 SQIVND (reference sequence).

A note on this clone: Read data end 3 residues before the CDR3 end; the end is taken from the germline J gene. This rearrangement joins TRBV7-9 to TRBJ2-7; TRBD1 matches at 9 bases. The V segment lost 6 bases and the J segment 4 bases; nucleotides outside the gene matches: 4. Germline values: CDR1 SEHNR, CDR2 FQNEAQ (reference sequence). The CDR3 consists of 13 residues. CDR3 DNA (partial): TGTGCCAGCAGTACAGGGGGCTCGTACGAG. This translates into CASSTGGSYE. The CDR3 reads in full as CASSTGGSYEQYF.

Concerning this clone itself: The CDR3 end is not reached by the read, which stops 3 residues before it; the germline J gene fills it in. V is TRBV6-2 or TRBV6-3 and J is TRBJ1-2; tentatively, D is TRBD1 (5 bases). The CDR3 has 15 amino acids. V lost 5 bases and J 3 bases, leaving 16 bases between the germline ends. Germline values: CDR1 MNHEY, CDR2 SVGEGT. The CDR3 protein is CASSPYIGGDYGYTF. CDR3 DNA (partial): TGTGCCAGCAGTCCATACATTGGAGGGGACTATGGC.

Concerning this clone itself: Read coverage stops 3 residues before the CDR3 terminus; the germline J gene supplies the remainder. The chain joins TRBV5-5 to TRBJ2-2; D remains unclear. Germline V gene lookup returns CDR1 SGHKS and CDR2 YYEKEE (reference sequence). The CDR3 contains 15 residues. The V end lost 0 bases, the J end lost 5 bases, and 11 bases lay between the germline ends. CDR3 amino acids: CASSLAYSLTGELFF. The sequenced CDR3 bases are TGTGCCAGCAGCTTGGCCTATTCGCTAACCGGGGAG.

Here the CDR3 reads CASTQTGRSYEQYF. The sequenced CDR3 bases are TGTGCCAGCACCCAGACAGGTCGGTCCTACGAG. The V gene is TRBV6-2 or TRBV6-3, the J gene TRBJ2-7; perhaps TRBD1 as D (6 bases). The read comes to an end 3 residues before the CDR3 does, leaving the germline J gene to fill in the end. The CDR3 has 14 amino acids. In germline, CDR1 is MNHEY, CDR2 SVGEGT. Deletions cut 7 bases from V and 1 base from J, with 14 bases between.

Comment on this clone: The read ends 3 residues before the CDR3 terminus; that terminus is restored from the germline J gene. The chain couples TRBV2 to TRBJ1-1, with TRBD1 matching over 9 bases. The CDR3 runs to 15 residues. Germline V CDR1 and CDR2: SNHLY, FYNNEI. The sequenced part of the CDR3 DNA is TGTGCCAGCACCGTTTTCCTCAGGGGACAGGGAGAC. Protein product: CASTVFLRGQGD. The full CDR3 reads CASTVFLRGQGDAFF.

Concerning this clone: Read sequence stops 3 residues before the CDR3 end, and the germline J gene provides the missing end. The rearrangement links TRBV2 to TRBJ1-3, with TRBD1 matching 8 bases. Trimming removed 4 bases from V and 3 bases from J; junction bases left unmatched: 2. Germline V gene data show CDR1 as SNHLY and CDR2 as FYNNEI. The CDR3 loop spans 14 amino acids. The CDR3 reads CASSATGDGNTIYF. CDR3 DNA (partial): TGTGCCAGCAGTGCGACAGGGGATGGAAACACC.

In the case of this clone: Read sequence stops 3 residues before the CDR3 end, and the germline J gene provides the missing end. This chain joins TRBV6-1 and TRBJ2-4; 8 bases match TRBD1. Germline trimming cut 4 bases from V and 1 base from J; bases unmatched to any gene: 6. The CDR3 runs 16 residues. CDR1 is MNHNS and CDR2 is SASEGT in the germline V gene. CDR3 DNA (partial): TGTGCCAGCAGTGTAGGACAGGGATTGGCCAAAAACATT. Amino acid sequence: CASSVGQGLAKNI. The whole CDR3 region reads CASSVGQGLAKNIQYF.

The CDR3 here is CASSHPPSGHGDTQYF. Partial CDR3 DNA: TGCGCCAGCAGCCACCCCCCTAGCGGGCACGGGGATACG. This rearrangement joins TRBV5-1 to TRBJ2-3; 8 nucleotides agree with TRBD2. The read ends 3 residues shy of where the CDR3 ends; the end is completed using the germline J gene. This CDR3 comprises 16 residues. Germline V gene sequence: CDR1 SGHRS, CDR2 YFSETQ. Trimming at V came to 4 bases and at J to 6 bases, leaving 13 bases not matched to a gene.

CDR3 sequence reads: CSAIAGTSTDTQYF. The sequenced part of the CDR3 DNA is TGCAGTGCTATAGCGGGGACTAGCACAGATACG. This sequence joins TRBV20-1 and TRBJ2-3; TRBD2 matches at 8 bases. The read finishes 3 residues shy of the CDR3 end, and the germline J gene is used to complete it. The J segment lost 0 bases and the V segment lost 4 bases, leaving 3 bases of the junction unmatched. Germline lookup yields CDR1 DFQATT and CDR2 SNEGSKA (reference sequence). This CDR3 is built from 14 residues.

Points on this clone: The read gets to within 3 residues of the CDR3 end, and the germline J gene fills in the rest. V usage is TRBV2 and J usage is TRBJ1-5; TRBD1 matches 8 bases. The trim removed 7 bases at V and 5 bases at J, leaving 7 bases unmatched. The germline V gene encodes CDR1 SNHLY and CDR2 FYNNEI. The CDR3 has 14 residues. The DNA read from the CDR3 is TGTGCCAGCAAGGACAGGGCGGATTATCAGCCC. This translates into CASKDRADYQP. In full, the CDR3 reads CASKDRADYQPQHF.

CDR3 amino acids: CASSVGHLGELFF. CDR3 bases read: TGTGCCAGTAGTGTGGGACATCTAGGAGAG. This chain links TRBV19 with TRBJ2-2, with D perhaps matching TRBD1 (6 bases). Coverage ceases 3 residues before the CDR3 finishes, and the germline J gene fills in the end. Looked up from germline, CDR1 is LNHDA and CDR2 is SQIVND (reference sequence). The CDR3 totals 13 residues.

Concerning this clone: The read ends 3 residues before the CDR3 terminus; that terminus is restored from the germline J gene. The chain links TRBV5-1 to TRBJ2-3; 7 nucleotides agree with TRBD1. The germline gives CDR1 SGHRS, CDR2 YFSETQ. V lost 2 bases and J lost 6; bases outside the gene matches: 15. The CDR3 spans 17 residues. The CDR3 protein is CASSLQGPMRTQDTQYF. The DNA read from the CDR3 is TGCGCCAGCAGCTTACAGGGGCCGATGCGGACACAGGATACG.

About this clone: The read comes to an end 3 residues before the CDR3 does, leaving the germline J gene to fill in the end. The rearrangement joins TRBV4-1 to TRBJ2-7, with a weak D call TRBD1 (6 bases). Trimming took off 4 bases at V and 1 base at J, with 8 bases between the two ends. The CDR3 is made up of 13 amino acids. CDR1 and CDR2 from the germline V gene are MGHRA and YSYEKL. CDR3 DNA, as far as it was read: TGCGCCAGCAGCCTAGGACAGTCCTACGAG. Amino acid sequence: CASSLGQSYE. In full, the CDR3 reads CASSLGQSYEQYF.

CDR3 DNA, as far as it was read: TGTGCCAGCGCAAGATCGGCGGGGACAGGGGCCTACGAG. Translated, it gives CASARSAGTGAYE. From start to end, the CDR3 is CASARSAGTGAYEQYF. This chain connects TRBV18 to TRBJ2-7; TRBD1 agrees at 10 bases. The DNA ends 3 residues before the CDR3 does, and the rest of the CDR3 is filled in from the germline J gene. Germline loops: CDR1 KGHSH, CDR2 LQKENI. V lost 8 bases and J lost 2; bases outside the gene matches: 12. CDR3 size: 16 residues.

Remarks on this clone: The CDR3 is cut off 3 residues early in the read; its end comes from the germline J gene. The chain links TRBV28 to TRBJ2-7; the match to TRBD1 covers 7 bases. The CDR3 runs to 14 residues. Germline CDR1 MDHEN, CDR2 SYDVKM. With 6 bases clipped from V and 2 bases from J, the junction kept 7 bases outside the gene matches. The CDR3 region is CASSPGQVTYEQYF. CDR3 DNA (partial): TGTGCCAGCAGCCCTGGACAGGTGACCTACGAG.

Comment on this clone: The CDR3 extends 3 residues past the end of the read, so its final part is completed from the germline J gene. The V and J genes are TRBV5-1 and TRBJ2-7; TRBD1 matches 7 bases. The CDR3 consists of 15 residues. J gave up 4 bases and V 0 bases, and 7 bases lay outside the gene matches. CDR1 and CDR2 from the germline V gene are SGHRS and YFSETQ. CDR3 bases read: TGCGCCAGCAGCTTGGAGTTAGGGGGCGTTTACGAG. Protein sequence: CASSLELGGVYE. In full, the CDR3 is CASSLELGGVYEQYF.

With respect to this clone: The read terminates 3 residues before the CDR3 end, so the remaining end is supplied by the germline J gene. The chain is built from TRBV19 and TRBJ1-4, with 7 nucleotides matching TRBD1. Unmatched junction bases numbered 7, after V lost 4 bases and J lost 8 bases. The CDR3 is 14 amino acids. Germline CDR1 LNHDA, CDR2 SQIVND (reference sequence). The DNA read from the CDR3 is TGTGCCAGTAGTAAACAGGGGTTTGGCGAAAAA. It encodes CASSKQGFGEK. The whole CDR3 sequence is CASSKQGFGEKLFF. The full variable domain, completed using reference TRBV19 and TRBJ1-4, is DGGITQSPKYLFRKEGQNVTLSCEQNLNHDAMYWYRQDPGQGLRLIYYSQIVNDFQKGDIAEGYSVSREKKESFPLTVTSAQKNPTAFYLCASSKQGFGEKLFFGSGTQLSVL.

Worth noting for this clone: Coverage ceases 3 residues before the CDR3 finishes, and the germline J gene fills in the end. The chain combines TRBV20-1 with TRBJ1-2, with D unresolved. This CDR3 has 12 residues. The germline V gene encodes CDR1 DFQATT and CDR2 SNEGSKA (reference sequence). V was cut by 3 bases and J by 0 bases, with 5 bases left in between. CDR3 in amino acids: CSASTANYGYTF. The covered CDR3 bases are TGCAGTGCTAGCACGGCTAACTATGGC.

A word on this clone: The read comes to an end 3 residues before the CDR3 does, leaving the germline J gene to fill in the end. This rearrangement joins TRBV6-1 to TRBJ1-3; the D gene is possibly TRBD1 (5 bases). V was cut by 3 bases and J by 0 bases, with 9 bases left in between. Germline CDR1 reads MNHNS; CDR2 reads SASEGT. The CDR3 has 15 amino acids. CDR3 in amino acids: CASSDLTASGNTIYF. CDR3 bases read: TGTGCCAGCAGTGATTTGACAGCCTCTGGAAACACC.

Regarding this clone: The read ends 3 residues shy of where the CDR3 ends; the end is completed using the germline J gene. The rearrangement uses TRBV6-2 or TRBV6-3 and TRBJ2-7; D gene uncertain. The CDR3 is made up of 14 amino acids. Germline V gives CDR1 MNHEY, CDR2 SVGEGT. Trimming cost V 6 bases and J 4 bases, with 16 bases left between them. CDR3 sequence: CASSHPSQMYEQYF. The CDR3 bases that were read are TGTGCCAGCAGCCACCCATCGCAGATGTACGAG.